Described below is a single T cell receptor (beta chain) sequence and its context. MiXCR, run by TCRdb on the reads, gives a single entry per CDR3 protein. The table lists hundreds of thousands of distinct CDR3 sequences, 22% of them singletons. The V end was cut by 0 bases, the J end by 5 bases, with 7 bases between. The CDR3 extends over 13 amino acids. Germline V gives CDR1 SQVTM, CDR2 ANQGSEA. These data are taken from a study of T cell repertoires in cytomegalovirus infection. The receptor was derived from a human donor in good health (CMV status not recorded). Some clones in this sample may be carry-over from other donors' samples. This chain uses TRBV29-1 with TRBJ2-2; no reliable D call. Sample: CD8+ T cells from PBMCs. The chain's CDR3 is CSVEDSRTGELFF. For the CDR3, the DNA is TGCAGCGTTGAAGACAGCCGGACCGGGGAGCTGTTTTTT.